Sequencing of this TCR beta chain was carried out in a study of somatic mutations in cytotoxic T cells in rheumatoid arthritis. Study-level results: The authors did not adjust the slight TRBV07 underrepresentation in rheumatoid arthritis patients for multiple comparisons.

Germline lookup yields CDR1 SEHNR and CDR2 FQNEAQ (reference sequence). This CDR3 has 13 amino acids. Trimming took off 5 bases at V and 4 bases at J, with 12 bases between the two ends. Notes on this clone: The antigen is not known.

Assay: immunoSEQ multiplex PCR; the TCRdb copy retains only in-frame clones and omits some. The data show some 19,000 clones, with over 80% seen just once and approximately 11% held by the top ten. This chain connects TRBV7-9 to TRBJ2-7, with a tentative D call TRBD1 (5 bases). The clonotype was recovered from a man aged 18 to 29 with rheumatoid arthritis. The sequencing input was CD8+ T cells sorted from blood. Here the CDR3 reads CASSQASGYEQYF. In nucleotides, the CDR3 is TGTGCCAGCAGCCAGGCCTCAGGGTACGAGCAGTACTTC.